The clone carrying this T cell receptor (beta chain) was detected only a few times. Its target is not known. The data stem from a study of T cells after yellow fever vaccination. The CDR3 spans 17 residues. CDR1 is MNHEY and CDR2 is SVGAGI in the germline V gene. V lost 2 bases and J lost 4; bases outside the gene matches: 13. Overall study findings and caveats: Abundant contaminating clonotypes from the bulk population could appear in FACS-sorted repertoires. The CD4 and CD8 compartments had a small share of their clonotypes in common.

By 5'RACE template switching, TCR cDNA was produced, with a universal primer site and UMIs added in the process. TCRdb re-analysed the 5' RACE reads in MiXCR, keeping a single row per CDR3 protein. This table holds 150,000 to 200,000 distinct CDR3 sequences, 9.3% found once. This sequence was found in a young man who received the YFV17D yellow fever vaccine. The sequences come from CD8+ T cells sorted from PBMCs, collected 45 days after the yellow fever booster vaccination. The rearrangement links TRBV6-5 to TRBJ1-2, with 7 nucleotides matching TRBD1. For the CDR3, the DNA is TGTGCCAGCAGTTACGACCCCAGGGGGGCGCAGGGCTATGGCTACACCTTC. It encodes CASSYDPRGAQGYGYTF.